Listed below are T cell receptor beta chains from one sample, sequenced in a study of blood T cells in healthy people across ages. From the 5' RACE reads, TCRdb called clonotypes with MiXCR, one entry per CDR3 protein. The repertoire holds roughly 1,000,000 distinct CDR3 sequences, with 20% to 25% as singletons. The same sample was also studied in work on T cells of mothers and their children.

Sequencing was carried out using blood. The receptors here all came from a girl aged 2 to 10 in good health. The CDR3 runs from the conserved cysteine through the conserved F or W. The order of the fields is CDR3 DNA, CDR3 protein, clone size, D gene, V gene, J gene. The D gene is left open where the match is weak. Clone size, where shown, is once, few, many, or a class for clones that have expanded.

TGTGCCAGCAGTGACGGAAATTGGGATACGCAGTATTTT	CASSDGNWDTQYF	NA	NA	TRBV6-4	TRBJ2-3
TGTGCCAGCAGTCCCGCAGCGGGAGAAGGTAACACCGGGGAGCTGTTTTTT	CASSPAAGEGNTGELFF	few	TRBD2	TRBV27	TRBJ2-2
TGTGCCAGCAGCTTCAGCAGGTCGAGCGGCGGCTACACCTTC	CASSFSRSSGGYTF	NA	NA	TRBV7-9	TRBJ1-2
TGCAGTGCTACAGGGTCCCTCCTCTATGGCTACACCTTC	CSATGSLLYGYTF	NA	NA	TRBV20-1	TRBJ1-2
TGTGCCAGCAGCTTAATACTAGCGGGTTGGAATGAGCAGTTCTTC	CASSLILAGWNEQFF	few	TRBD2	TRBV7-8	TRBJ2-1
TGCAGCGCCCAACAACCGGACAGGGAGATCACCGGGGAGCTGTTTTTT	CSAQQPDREITGELFF	NA	TRBD1	TRBV29-1	TRBJ2-2
TGTGCCAGCTCACCACCGATTAGTCCTGGAGAGACCCAGTACTTC	CASSPPISPGETQYF	few	NA	TRBV18	TRBJ2-5
TGCGCCAGCAGCCCGTCCACAGGGGGAGATGGCTACACCTTC	CASSPSTGGDGYTF	NA	TRBD1	TRBV5-1	TRBJ1-2
TGTGCCAGCCGAAATCTGGCATCGCCGAGTGAGCAGTTCTTC	CASRNLASPSEQFF	NA	NA	TRBV6-4	TRBJ2-1
TGTGCCAGCAGCCAACTCGTCCTGGACACTGAAGCTTTCTTT	CASSQLVLDTEAFF	few	NA	TRBV3-1	TRBJ1-1
TGTGCCAGCAGCCCATTGGGCGGGAGGGCCTGGAGTGAGCAGTTCTTC	CASSPLGGRAWSEQFF	few	TRBD2	TRBV28	TRBJ2-1
TGCAGTGCTAGTCCGGGGACTAGCGGGAACTATGAGCAGTTCTTC	CSASPGTSGNYEQFF	NA	TRBD2	TRBV20-1	TRBJ2-1
TGTGCCAGCAGCAAACAGGGCACCGGGGAGCTGTTTTTT	CASSKQGTGELFF	few	NA	TRBV11-3	TRBJ2-2
TGCAGTGCTAGAGTCAGGGGCCGGGATGGCTACACCTTC	CSARVRGRDGYTF	NA	NA	TRBV20-1	TRBJ1-2
TGTGCCAGCAGTTCGCGCAACGGGGCTAGCGGGGTTCAAGAGACCCAGTACTTC	CASSSRNGASGVQETQYF	many	TRBD2	TRBV27	TRBJ2-5
TGTGCTAGCAGCGCCGGTCGGAATCCTAGCACAGATACGCAGTATTTT	CASSAGRNPSTDTQYF	few	NA	TRBV7-7	TRBJ2-3
TGCAGTGCTCCCCCGGGATCCTTTACAGAGGGCTACACCTTC	CSAPPGSFTEGYTF	few	NA	TRBV20-1	TRBJ1-2
TGTGCCAGCAGCTCAGTCCGCAGGCCCGGGGAGCTGTTTTTT	CASSSVRRPGELFF	few	NA	TRBV11-2	TRBJ2-2
TGTGCCAGCAGTTGGGGGCCCGTAACTGAAGCTTTCTTT	CASSWGPVTEAFF	NA	NA	TRBV7-9	TRBJ1-1
TGCAGTGCTATAGACCGGGACAGCTCCTACGAGCAGTACTTC	CSAIDRDSSYEQYF	NA	TRBD1	TRBV20-1	TRBJ2-7
TGTGCCAGCAGCCACGAGGGCGGGATAAGTTCCTACAATGAGCAGTCCTTC	CASSHEGGISSYNEQSF	few	NA	TRBV6-4	TRBJ2-1
TGCAGTGCTAGCCGGGACATCAAGCTAGAGCAGTACTTC	CSASRDIKLEQYF	NA	NA	TRBV20-1	TRBJ2-7
TGTGCCAGCAGCCAAGCAGGGTCTGGAAACACCATATATTTT	CASSQAGSGNTIYF	few	NA	TRBV14	TRBJ1-3
TGCAGTGCTAGGGCGTTGACAGGGGTCTCCGTCAGGAATGGCTACACCTTC	CSARALTGVSVRNGYTF	NA	TRBD1	TRBV20-1	TRBJ1-2
TGTGCCAGCAGCTTGGTGTGTGGAAACAATGAGCAGTTCTTC	CASSLVCGNNEQFF	NA	NA	TRBV5-6	TRBJ2-1
TGTGCCAGCAGCAAAGCGGGTGACAATGAGCAGTTCTTC	CASSKAGDNEQFF	NA	NA	TRBV25-1	TRBJ2-1
TGTGCCACCAGCTCTGAGCAGGGTTGGGAGACCCAGTACTTC	CATSSEQGWETQYF	NA	NA	TRBV15	TRBJ2-5
TGTGCCAGCAGCTTTTATCTGGGGCAAGGACCCCTCCACTTT	CASSFYLGQGPLHF	NA	NA	TRBV5-6	TRBJ1-6
TGTGCCAGCAGTTCCCCAGGGGTAAGGGAGACCCAGTACTTC	CASSSPGVRETQYF	NA	NA	TRBV12-3/TRBV12-4	TRBJ2-5
TGCAGTGCTAGACAGGACTCCTACGAGCAGTACTTC	CSARQDSYEQYF	few	NA	TRBV20-1	TRBJ2-7
TGCAGTGCTCCAACCGGGACAGGGGTTGAAAAACTGTTTTTT	CSAPTGTGVEKLFF	NA	TRBD1	TRBV20-1	TRBJ1-4
TGCAGTGCTTCCAACGCCTTCCACGAGCAGTACTTC	CSASNAFHEQYF	NA	NA	TRBV20-1	TRBJ2-7
TGTGCCAGCAGCTTAGTGGCAGCGGAGACCCAGTACTTC	CASSLVAAETQYF	few	NA	TRBV7-2	TRBJ2-5
TGTGCCAGCAGCACTTGGGACAGGGGCTACGAGCAGTACTTC	CASSTWDRGYEQYF	NA	TRBD1	TRBV7-9	TRBJ2-7
TGTGCCAGCAGCATGACCGGGACTAGCGGGGAGACCCAGTACTTC	CASSMTGTSGETQYF	NA	TRBD2	TRBV7-3	TRBJ2-5
TGTGCCAGCAGCCTGGGGCTAGCGGGAGGGCCTTGGGAAGATACGCAGTATTTT	CASSLGLAGGPWEDTQYF	few	TRBD2	TRBV11-3	TRBJ2-3
TGCGCCAGCCCCGAAAGTGGGGGCAGTCAAGGGGGTACGCAGTATTTT	CASPESGGSQGGTQYF	NA	NA	TRBV10-1	TRBJ2-3
TGTGCCAGCAGCGCCATGGGACAGCCAACCGATGGCTACACCTTC	CASSAMGQPTDGYTF	few	TRBD1	TRBV9	TRBJ1-2